This record concerns one T cell receptor (beta chain) sequence. Its antigen is undetermined. V was cut by 3 bases and J by 9 bases, with 15 bases left in between. The CDR3 runs to 14 residues. Germline V CDR1 and CDR2: SEHNR, FQNEAQ (reference sequence). This sample was taken from a study of CD4 T cells in relation to SARS-CoV-2 and coronaviruses. Study in general: TCR beta CDR3s were sequenced after approximately nine-day antigen culture of PBMCs. Controls used an HIV-1 Nef peptide pool or no peptide.

Unexposed donor CD4+ T cells date from about 2010-2019, before the COVID-19 pandemic. Isolation of CD4+ T cells took place after approximately 10 days in culture. Unexposed-donor CD4+ T cells were probed with SARS-CoV-2 S/N and four cold-coronavirus spikes, cells permitting. Clones were sequenced by immunoSEQ multiplex PCR, and TCRdb holds only the in-frame ones, with some missing. The sample records about 15,000 clones, just under 80% being singletons. The clonotype comes from a human donor in good health. This chain connects TRBV7-9 to TRBJ2-1; D is perhaps TRBD2 (5 bases). The sample was CD4+ T cells from PBMCs, cultured in vitro. The CDR3 reads CASSLMAEAVEQFF. CDR3 nucleotide sequence: TGTGCCAGCAGCTTGATGGCGGAAGCGGTTGAGCAGTTCTTC.